This passage covers 4 T cell receptor beta chains from one sample sequenced in a study of OX40 agonist ivuxolimab in advanced cancers. Produced via immunoSEQ multiplex PCR; TCRdb's table is partial and in-frame only. The sample consists of more than 40,000 clones, about 78% of them appearing once. The material was CD4+ or CD8+ T cells sorted from blood, obtained in a trial of the OX40 agonist ivuxolimab. All receptors come from an adult with an advanced solid tumor such as melanoma, head and neck, liver or kidney cancer.

This sequence joins TRBV20-1 and TRBJ2-7; D is unclear. The CDR3 runs to 11 residues. CDR1 DFQATT and CDR2 SNEGSKA come from the germline V gene (reference sequence). V was cut by 1 base and J by 4 bases, with 5 bases left in between. The CDR3 DNA is TGCAGTGCTAGAGGAACGTACGAGCAGTACTTC. Translated: CSARGTYEQYF.

This chain links TRBV11-3 with TRBJ2-1; 7 bases are a match to TRBD2. The CDR3 is made up of 15 amino acids. The trim removed 2 bases at V and 9 bases at J, leaving 10 bases unmatched. Per germline, CDR1 SGHNT and CDR2 YENEEA. CDR3: CASSLSPSGRVEQFF. DNA of the CDR3: TGTGCCAGCAGCTTAAGTCCTAGCGGAAGGGTTGAGCAGTTCTTC.

This clone came up once. The genes are TRBV5-6 and TRBJ2-5; D is uncertain. The CDR3 is 13 amino acids. V was cut by 2 bases and J by 5 bases, with 10 bases left in between. The germline V gene has CDR1 SGHDT and CDR2 YYEEEE. CDR3 DNA: TGTGCCAGCAGCTTCGCACTTCAGGAGACCCAGTACTTC. It translates to CASSFALQETQYF. Complete variable domain (other parts from reference TRBV5-6 and TRBJ2-5): DAGVTQSPTHLIKTRGQQVTLRCSPKSGHDTVSWYQQALGQGPQFIFQYYEEEERQRGNFPDRFSGHQFPNYSSELNVNALLLGDSALYLCASSFALQETQYFGPGTRLLVL.

V is TRBV29-1 and J is TRBJ2-1; 9 bases align to TRBD1. From germline, CDR1 is SQVTM and CDR2 ANQGSEA. V shed 3 bases and J 4 bases; nucleotides not matched to a gene: 4. This CDR3 spans 14 amino acids. CDR3 amino acids: CSVEGGQGYNEQFF. The CDR3 DNA follows: TGCAGCGTTGAGGGGGGACAGGGTTACAATGAGCAGTTCTTC.